This is a list of T cell receptor beta chains from one sample in a study of radiotherapy plus CTLA-4 blockade in lung cancer. Method: immunoSEQ multiplex PCR; TCRdb's copy keeps in-frame clones and lacks some. The data contain roughly 42,000 clones, more than 75% of them singletons. The material sequenced was peripheral blood, taken from a patient treated with radiotherapy plus ipilimumab. These receptors all come from a human donor with non-small cell lung cancer that progressed on radiotherapy plus ipilimumab. The CDR3 runs from the conserved cysteine through the conserved F or W.

j_gene: TRBJ1-1; len: 13; v_gene: TRBV5-4; CDR3aa: CASSLGVNTEAFF
j_gene: TRBJ2-3; len: 21; v_gene: TRBV2; CDR3aa: CASSVRRRAGGPPSPTDTQFF
j_gene: TRBJ1-6; len: 14; v_gene: TRBV2; CDR3aa: CASGETGINSPLHF
j_gene: TRBJ2-2; len: 16; v_gene: TRBV4-1; CDR3aa: CASSQERGSHTGELFF
j_gene: TRBJ1-1; len: 16; v_gene: TRBV28; CDR3aa: CASSRPGQGARTEAFF
j_gene: TRBJ2-7; len: 15; v_gene: TRBV11-1; CDR3aa: CASSLTSGGTYEQYF
j_gene: TRBJ1-1; len: 15; v_gene: TRBV28; CDR3aa: CASSSGGGLNTEAFF
j_gene: TRBJ2-2; len: 18; v_gene: TRBV5-1; CDR3aa: CASSLYYRGLHDTGELFF
j_gene: TRBJ2-7; len: 15; v_gene: TRBV9; CDR3aa: CASSVGASGGNEQYF
j_gene: TRBJ2-2; len: 17; v_gene: TRBV4-1; CDR3aa: CASSLGRGTGNDGELFF
j_gene: TRBJ2-3; len: 18; v_gene: TRBV4-2; CDR3aa: CASSPHGSGQINTDTQYF
j_gene: TRBJ2-5; len: 18; v_gene: TRBV25-1; CDR3aa: CASREAPGRQGVGETQYF
j_gene: TRBJ2-5; len: 17; v_gene: TRBV4-2; CDR3aa: CASSQDPAGGGEETQYF
j_gene: TRBJ1-6; len: 16; v_gene: TRBV6-5; CDR3aa: CASSYSSGVINSPLHF
j_gene: TRBJ1-1; len: 17; v_gene: TRBV10-3; CDR3aa: CAISEFRAPGGYTEAFF
j_gene: TRBJ2-3; len: 15; v_gene: TRBV7-6; CDR3aa: CASSQPGGNTDTQYF
j_gene: TRBJ2-7; len: 13; v_gene: TRBV11-2; CDR3aa: CASRMTGAYEQYF
j_gene: TRBJ2-6; len: 17; v_gene: TRBV9; CDR3aa: CASSQGTRSAGANVLTF
j_gene: TRBJ2-7; len: 14; v_gene: TRBV7-2; CDR3aa: CASNPGLAGVEQYF
j_gene: TRBJ2-5; len: 11; v_gene: TRBV19; CDR3aa: CASSEGVTQYF
j_gene: TRBJ1-2; len: 17; v_gene: TRBV7-9; CDR3aa: CASSLLTGVITNYGYTF
j_gene: TRBJ1-4; len: 14; v_gene: TRBV18; CDR3aa: CASSSGTGGEKLFF
j_gene: TRBJ2-1; len: 18; v_gene: TRBV14; CDR3aa: CASSQAFGRALAANEQFF
j_gene: TRBJ1-4; len: 16; v_gene: TRBV6-1; CDR3aa: CASSEGTGGPNEKLFF
j_gene: TRBJ1-2; len: 16; v_gene: TRBV5-4; CDR3aa: CASSSAQGALHYGYTF
j_gene: TRBJ2-2; len: 14; v_gene: TRBV11-2; CDR3aa: CASSERLASGELFF
j_gene: TRBJ1-2; len: 15; v_gene: TRBV14; CDR3aa: CASSHGDSVNYGYTF
j_gene: TRBJ1-6; len: 13; v_gene: TRBV2; CDR3aa: CASQGDYNSPLHF
j_gene: TRBJ1-2; len: 14; v_gene: TRBV6-1; CDR3aa: CASSEAPDRAGYTF
j_gene: TRBJ2-3; len: 15; v_gene: TRBV7-2; CDR3aa: CASSMTSGSTDTQYF
j_gene: TRBJ1-2; len: 14; v_gene: TRBV11-1; CDR3aa: CASSPSGKLYGYTF
j_gene: TRBJ1-1; len: 16; v_gene: TRBV5-4; CDR3aa: CASSLAVGVGNTEAFF
j_gene: TRBJ2-5; len: 16; v_gene: TRBV2; CDR3aa: CASSPGQRTGTETQYF
j_gene: TRBJ1-2; len: 14; v_gene: TRBV27; CDR3aa: CASSFVGGDGGYTF
j_gene: TRBJ2-3; len: 13; v_gene: TRBV6-1; CDR3aa: CAHAELFTDTQYF
j_gene: TRBJ2-3; len: 15; v_gene: TRBV5-1; CDR3aa: CASSLGGRVADTQYF
j_gene: TRBJ2-6; len: 15; v_gene: TRBV19; CDR3aa: CASSRDNSGANVLTF
j_gene: TRBJ1-4; len: 15; v_gene: TRBV7-9; CDR3aa: CASSHTRDRGGKLFF
j_gene: TRBJ2-7; len: 12; v_gene: TRBV2; CDR3aa: CASSVSSGEQYF
j_gene: TRBJ1-2; len: 14; v_gene: TRBV27; CDR3aa: CASSYGQGARGYTF
j_gene: TRBJ2-4; len: 18; v_gene: TRBV19; CDR3aa: CASSKTSGGLIPKNIQYF
j_gene: TRBJ1-2; len: 13; v_gene: TRBV4-2; CDR3aa: CASSPHDEGGYTF
j_gene: TRBJ2-2; len: 15; v_gene: TRBV9; CDR3aa: CASSPQQGLGGELFF
j_gene: TRBJ2-7; len: 14; v_gene: TRBV7-8; CDR3aa: CASSSGVQFYEQYF